These T cell receptor beta chains were read from a single sample in a study of T cells after yellow fever vaccination. TCRdb re-called the 5' RACE reads with MiXCR, one entry per CDR3 protein. The table records hundreds of thousands of distinct CDR3 sequences, about 13% of them present only once. Specimen: PBMCs, collected on the day of the yellow fever booster vaccination. These receptors were collected from a young man who received the YFV17D yellow fever vaccine. The CDR3 runs from the conserved cysteine through the conserved F or W. The order of the fields is V gene, D gene, J gene, clone size, CDR3 protein, CDR3 DNA. D genes are given only for firm matches. Only part of the rows carry a size: once, few, many, or a class if the clone is expanded.

TRBV7-2,NA,TRBJ2-5,NA,CASSLMSPQYF,TGTGCCAGCAGCTTAATGTCTCCCCAGTACTTC
TRBV5-4,TRBD2,TRBJ2-1,NA,CASSPRDYAIEQFF,TGTGCCAGCAGCCCTCGGGACTACGCCATTGAGCAGTTCTTC
TRBV10-3,NA,TRBJ2-7,NA,CAISDRSRYEQYF,TGTGCCATCAGTGACAGGTCTCGCTACGAGCAGTACTTC
TRBV4-3,NA,TRBJ2-6,NA,CASSHRVRGDGANVLTF,TGCGCCAGCAGCCACCGGGTTCGGGGTGACGGGGCCAACGTCCTGACTTTC
TRBV27,TRBD2,TRBJ2-7,NA,CASSLHKPGLAHYEQYF,TGTGCCAGCAGTTTACACAAGCCGGGACTAGCTCACTACGAGCAGTACTTC
TRBV18,NA,TRBJ2-5,few,CASSPQEETQYF,TGTGCCAGCTCACCACAGGAAGAGACCCAGTACTTC
TRBV4-3,NA,TRBJ2-2,NA,CASSQETSNTGELFF,TGCGCCAGCAGCCAAGAAACGTCGAACACCGGGGAGCTGTTTTTT
TRBV6-1,TRBD2,TRBJ2-7,few,CASSELAGGPYEQYF,TGTGCCAGCAGTGAACTAGCGGGAGGGCCTTACGAGCAGTACTTC
TRBV3-1,NA,TRBJ2-7,few,CASSPGGGAYEQYF,TGTGCCAGCAGCCCCGGTGGGGGCGCCTACGAGCAGTACTTC
TRBV19,NA,TRBJ2-5,NA,CASSRSQTASGTQYF,TGTGCCAGTAGTAGGAGCCAAACCGCGTCAGGGACCCAGTACTTC
TRBV9,TRBD2,TRBJ2-1,many,CASSASLAGGYNEQFF,TGTGCCAGCAGCGCCTCACTAGCGGGAGGGTACAATGAGCAGTTCTTC